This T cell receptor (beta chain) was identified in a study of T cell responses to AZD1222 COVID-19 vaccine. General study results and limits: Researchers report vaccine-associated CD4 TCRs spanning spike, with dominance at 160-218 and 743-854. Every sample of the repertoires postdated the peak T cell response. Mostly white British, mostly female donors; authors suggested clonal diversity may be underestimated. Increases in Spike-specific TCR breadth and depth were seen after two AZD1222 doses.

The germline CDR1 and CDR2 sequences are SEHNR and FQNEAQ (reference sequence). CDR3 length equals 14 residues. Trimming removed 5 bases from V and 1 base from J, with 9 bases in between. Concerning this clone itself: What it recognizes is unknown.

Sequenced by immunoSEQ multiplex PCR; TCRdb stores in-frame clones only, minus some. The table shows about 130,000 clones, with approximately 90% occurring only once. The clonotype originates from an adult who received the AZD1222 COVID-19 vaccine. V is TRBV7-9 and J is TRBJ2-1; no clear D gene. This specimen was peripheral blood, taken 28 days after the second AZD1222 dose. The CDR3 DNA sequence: TGTGCCAGCAGCCCCCCGGTTTCCTACAATGAGCAGTTCTTC. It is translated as CASSPPVSYNEQFF. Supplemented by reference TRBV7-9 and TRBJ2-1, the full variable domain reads DTGVSQNPRHKITKRGQNVTFRCDPISEHNRLYWYRQTLGQGPEFLTYFQNEAQLEKSRLLSDRFSAERPKGSFSTLEIQRTEQGDSAMYLCASSPPVSYNEQFFGPGTRLTVL.